Detailed here is one TCR beta chain. Germline CDR1 is SGHTA and CDR2 is FQGTGA. This CDR3 region has 18 residues. V shed 5 bases and J 1 base; nucleotides not matched to a gene: 11. This sample stems from a study of blood T cell repertoires in COVID-19. Overall study: The cDNA or gDNA used as material had been derived from T cells, B-cell-depleted T cells, or PBMCs.

Seattle's cohort entered during active infection and was followed longitudinally. Authors' methods: Counts of nucleated cells, estimated from reference gene primer amplification, were obtained. TCRdb's copy holds only in-frame clones and misses some; the assay was immunoSEQ multiplex PCR. V and J calls and clone size are given by that table; D and trimming were obtained from the DNA. Of approximately 350,000 clones listed, approximately 86% are singletons. This receptor was taken from a woman aged 55-69 years with COVID-19, enrolled during active disease. Sequencing input: peripheral blood. V gene TRBV7-3 combines with J gene TRBJ2-3; 11 nucleotides match TRBD2. CDR3 DNA: TGTGCCAGCAGCCTACACCCGACTAGCGGGGTTGGCACAGATACGCAGTATTTT. It codes for CASSLHPTSGVGTDTQYF.